This TCR beta chain is from a study of T-cell memory formation after mild COVID-19 (dated by TCRdb to the early 2020s). The study in broad terms: TCR sequence clusters from the two donors were found to be largely donor specific. In a couple of donors, T-cell clones that expanded and contracted after mild COVID-19 were tracked by sequencing TCRalpha and TCRbeta repertoires over time. Two young, previously healthy adult volunteers made up the cohort, one male and one female. Findings and caveats that apply to the study as a whole: Contracting CD4+ clones were found mainly in CM and EM memory subsets, while CD8+ clones were enriched in EMRA. Some responding clones were detected in pre-infection memory, which suggested that pre-existing cross-reactive memory T cells had joined the SARS-CoV-2 response. Whether the second-wave clones peaking on day 37 were SARS-CoV-2 specific was not confirmed. Only two mild cases were covered by the study, and larger cohorts that include severe cases with pre-infection samples were considered necessary. From day 15 to 85, contracting clones showed balanced CD4/CD8 phenotypes, whereas a second wave of clones that expanded from day 15 to 37 leaned towards CD4+.

V loses 1 base, J loses 7 bases, and the germline ends lie 20 bases apart. The germline V gene yields MGHRA for CDR1 and YSYEKL for CDR2. The CDR3 measures 17 amino acids from cysteine to phenylalanine. Of all the DNA, just the CDR3 is kept, 51 bases in frame from base 1. The sample was run on an Illumina NovaSeq 6000. TCRalpha and TCRbeta cDNA libraries were built by 5'RACE with constant-segment primers, adding sample barcodes and unique molecular identifiers. RNA was extracted from every sample with Trizol reagent. The libraries were amplified in two PCR steps, and the second step added a second sample barcode and Illumina TruSeq adapters. Sequencing of the libraries was done on an Illumina NovaSeq, producing 2 x 150 bp paired-end reads. Turning to the authors' computational methods: The reads were demultiplexed and collapsed into UMI-guided consensus sequences using migec v1.2.7. Using mixcr v2.1.11, the UMI consensuses were aligned to TRA and TRB V and J templates and assembled into clonotypes. Clonotypes were classified as expanded or contracted when called significant by both edgeR and NoisET, with noise models trained on biological replicates. edgeR calls used a false discovery rate-adjusted p below 0.01 and a log2 fold-change threshold of 1. As an exploratory analysis of dynamics, max-normalized trajectories of the 1000 most abundant clonotypes were examined with PCA combined with hierarchical clustering. The CD4 or CD8 phenotype of responding clones was assigned using the separately sequenced CD4+ and CD8+ repertoires. TCRdb cleaned the public reads at Q25 with fastp, built clones with MiXCR and kept in-frame beta chains. Here each entry gathers all rows of one CDR3 protein and keeps the most common genes and DNA. The V and J calls were determined by TCRdb, not by the authors. The sample table lists about 110,000 distinct CDR3 sequences, about a fifth of them with a count of one. The ten largest clones capture roughly 40% of the sample.

PBMCs were isolated by Ficoll-Paque density gradient centrifugation. About this clonotype: The specificity of this receptor is unknown. Base quality data are lacking; no much larger clone is found one base away.

The sequence is built from TRBV4-1 and TRBJ1-5; the D gene is perhaps TRBD1, on 6 matching bases. The sample was PBMCs or a T cell subset sorted from them (not recorded which). The receptor was derived from a man aged 18 to 35 who had mild COVID-19 (a few samples of this study predate the infection). The sample titles of this study are shuffled in the database, so cell type and time point are left out; the donor was told from shared clones. CDR3 loop: CASSQGMHTGINQPQHF. In nucleotide form, the sequence is TGCGCCAGCAGCCAAGGGATGCATACAGGGATTAACCAGCCCCAGCATTTT.